This TCR beta chain was documented in a study of siplizumab effects on memory and regulatory T cells. Study conclusions and caveats: Alloreactive sequences traceable to unstimulated CD4+ memory cells were significantly reduced by siplizumab. Most alloreactive clones went unmapped to unstimulated subsets; only a minor fraction mapped. Proliferating Tregs from siplizumab cultures lacked functional confirmation of suppression.

Some clones are missing from TCRdb's copy, which holds only in-frame ones; the method was immunoSEQ multiplex PCR. Among about 87,000 clones listed, about 90% were seen once. Between the trimmed V and J ends, which lost 6 bases and 4 bases, there was a span of 11 bases. The length of the CDR3 is 13 residues. CDR1 and CDR2 from the germline V gene are MNHEY and SVGAGI. With respect to this clone: Its antigen is still unknown.

The chain is built from TRBV6-5 and TRBJ2-3; D is uncertain. The receptor comes from a human donor in good health. Specimen: CD4+ T cells sorted from blood. The CDR3 region has the DNA TGTGCCAGCAGCCTTCAGTTCTCAGATACGCAGTATTTT. Translated, it gives CASSLQFSDTQYF.